This entry is about one T cell receptor beta chain. How the authors handled the data: Reference gene primer amplification yielded estimated nucleated cell counts. The table came from immunoSEQ multiplex PCR; TCRdb's copy has only in-frame clones and leaves some out. That table is the source of V, J and clone size, and D and trimming were worked out from the DNA. The data contain 82,000 or so clones, approximately 90% of them singletons. Germline CDR1 KGHSH, CDR2 LQKENI. V was trimmed by 2 bases and J by 7 bases, leaving 14 bases between them. The CDR3 loop spans 14 amino acids. The record originates from a study of blood T cell repertoires in COVID-19. Overall study: The analysed material was cDNA or gDNA that came from T cells, B-cell-depleted T cells, or PBMCs.

Participant-reported clinical history was the basis for cohort assignment. Material for sequencing was PBMCs or T cells enriched from blood (not recorded which). The chain has TRBV18 and TRBJ1-1; no definite D call. This receptor was taken from a woman aged 45-59 years with acute COVID-19. CDR3 amino acids: CASSPLKGEGEAFF. The CDR3, as DNA: TGTGCCAGCTCACCATTAAAGGGCGAGGGTGAAGCTTTCTTT.